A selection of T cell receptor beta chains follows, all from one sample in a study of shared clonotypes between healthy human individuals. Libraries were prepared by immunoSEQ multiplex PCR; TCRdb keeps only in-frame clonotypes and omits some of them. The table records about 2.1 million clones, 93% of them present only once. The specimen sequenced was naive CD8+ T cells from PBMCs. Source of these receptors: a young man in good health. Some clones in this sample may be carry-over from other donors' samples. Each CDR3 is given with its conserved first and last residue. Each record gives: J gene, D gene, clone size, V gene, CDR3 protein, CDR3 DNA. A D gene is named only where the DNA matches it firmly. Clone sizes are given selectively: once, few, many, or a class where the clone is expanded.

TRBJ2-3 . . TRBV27 CASSSWEAHTDTQYF TGTGCCAGCAGTTCGTGGGAAGCCCACACAGATACGCAGTATTTT
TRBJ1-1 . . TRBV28 CASTSLRDPLNTEAFF TGTGCCAGCACCTCCCTACGGGACCCTTTGAACACTGAAGCTTTCTTT
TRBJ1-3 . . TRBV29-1 CSVRSGNTIYF TGCAGCGTTAGGTCCGGAAACACCATATATTTT
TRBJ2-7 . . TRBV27 CATSNRARFYEQYF TGTGCCACCTCTAACAGGGCCCGGTTCTACGAGCAGTACTTC
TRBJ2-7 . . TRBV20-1 CSARRAYEQYF TGCAGTGCAAGACGAGCCTACGAGCAGTACTTC
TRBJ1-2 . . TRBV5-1 CASTLYQSGGYTF TGCGCCAGCACCCTTTATCAGTCGGGAGGCTACACCTTC
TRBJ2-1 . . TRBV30 CAWNGGADNEQFF TGTGCCTGGAATGGCGGAGCCGACAATGAGCAGTTCTTC
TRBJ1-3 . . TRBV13 CASSLGGEAGNTIYF TGTGCCAGCAGCTTAGGCGGGGAGGCTGGAAACACCATATATTTT
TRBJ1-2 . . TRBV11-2 CASSFGLISGGYTF TGTGCCAGCAGCTTCGGACTGATCTCTGGTGGCTACACCTTC
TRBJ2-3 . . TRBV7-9 CASSSGTLSTDTQYF TGTGCCAGCAGCTCCGGGACACTAAGCACAGATACGCAGTATTTT
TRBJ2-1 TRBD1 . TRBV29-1 CSVEDHGTGGSYNEQFF TGCAGCGTTGAAGATCATGGGACAGGGGGCTCCTACAATGAGCAGTTCTTC
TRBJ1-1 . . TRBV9 CASSEGGGFGTEAFF TGTGCCAGCAGCGAGGGAGGGGGGTTTGGCACTGAAGCTTTCTTT
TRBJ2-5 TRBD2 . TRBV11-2 CASSFKGLAVEETQYF TGTGCCAGCAGCTTTAAGGGACTAGCGGTGGAAGAGACCCAGTACTTC
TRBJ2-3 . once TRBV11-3 CASSLDYTQYF TGTGCCAGCAGCTTAGACTATACGCAGTATTTT
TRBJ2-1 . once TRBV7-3 CASRSGVAGYNEQFF TGTGCCAGCAGATCTGGAGTTGCGGGCTACAATGAGCAGTTCTTC
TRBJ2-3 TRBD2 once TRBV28 CASSLSSGSDTQYF TGTGCCAGCAGTTTATCTAGCGGGAGCGATACGCAGTATTTT
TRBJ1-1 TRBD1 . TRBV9 CASGRGTANTEAFF TGTGCCAGCGGCCGCGGGACAGCTAACACTGAAGCTTTCTTT
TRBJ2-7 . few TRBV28 CASSRHTQRDPVAEQYF TGTGCCAGCAGTCGCCACACCCAACGGGACCCTGTCGCCGAGCAGTACTTC
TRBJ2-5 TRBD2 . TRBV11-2 CASSYIAGAETQYF TGTGCCAGCAGCTACATAGCGGGAGCGGAGACCCAGTACTTC
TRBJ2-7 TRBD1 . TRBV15 CATLGAGQGAYEQYF TGTGCCACCCTCGGGGCGGGACAGGGAGCCTACGAGCAGTACTTC
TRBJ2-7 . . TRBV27 CATGWSHEQYF TGTGCCACCGGGTGGTCCCACGAGCAGTACTTC
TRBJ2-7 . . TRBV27 CASSPTGELYEQYF TGTGCCAGCAGTCCCACGGGAGAACTCTACGAGCAGTACTTC
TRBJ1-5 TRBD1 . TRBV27 CASRPPGQGTGGNQPQHF TGTGCCAGCAGACCCCCGGGACAGGGAACAGGTGGCAATCAGCCCCAGCATTTT
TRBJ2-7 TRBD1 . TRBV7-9 CASSLGTGALEQYF TGTGCCAGCAGCTTAGGGACAGGGGCCCTCGAGCAGTACTTC
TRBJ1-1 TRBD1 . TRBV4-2 CASSLGDRVVFTEAFF TGTGCCAGCAGTTTAGGGGACAGGGTGGTTTTCACTGAAGCTTTCTTT
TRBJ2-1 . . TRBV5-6 CASSDFGRRGNEQFF TGTGCCAGCAGCGATTTCGGGCGGAGGGGCAATGAGCAGTTCTTC
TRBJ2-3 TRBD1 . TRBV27 CASSQGQGGTDTQYF TGTGCCAGCAGCCAGGGACAGGGGGGCACAGATACGCAGTATTTT
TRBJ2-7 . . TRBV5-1 CASSSGPPHYEQYF TGCGCCAGCAGCTCTGGACCCCCCCACTACGAGCAGTACTTC
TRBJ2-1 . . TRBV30 CAWSLKNSLNEQFF TGTGCCTGGAGTTTGAAGAATAGCCTCAATGAGCAGTTCTTC
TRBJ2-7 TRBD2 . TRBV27 CASTVDGGSSYEQYF TGTGCCAGCACCGTTGATGGCGGGAGCTCCTACGAGCAGTACTTC
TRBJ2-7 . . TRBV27 CASSLSIASYEQYF TGTGCCAGCAGCCTTAGTATCGCCTCCTACGAGCAGTACTTC
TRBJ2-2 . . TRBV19 CASSPVPAGELFF TGTGCCAGTAGTCCTGTCCCCGCCGGGGAGCTGTTTTTT
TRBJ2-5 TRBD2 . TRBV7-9 CASSPTSGYQETQYF TGTGCCAGCAGCCCAACTAGCGGCTACCAAGAGACCCAGTACTTC
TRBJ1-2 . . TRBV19 CASREGSDGYTF TGTGCCAGTAGGGAGGGCAGTGATGGCTACACCTTC
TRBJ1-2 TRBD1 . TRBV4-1 CASSQEVRVTGDYGYTF TGCGCCAGCAGCCAAGAAGTTCGAGTGACAGGGGACTATGGCTACACCTTC
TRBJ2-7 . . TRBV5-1 CASSSGNEQYF TGCGCCAGCAGCTCGGGAAACGAGCAGTACTTC
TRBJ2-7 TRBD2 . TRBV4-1 CASSPKTGTRTSYEQYF TGCGCCAGCAGCCCGAAAACCGGGACTAGGACCTCCTACGAGCAGTACTTC
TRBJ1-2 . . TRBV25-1 CASSESANVTF TGTGCCAGCAGTGAATCGGCAAATGTGACCTTC
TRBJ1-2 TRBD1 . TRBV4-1 CASSPPSGTVQNYGYTF TGCGCCAGCAGCCCCCCGAGCGGGACAGTGCAAAACTATGGCTACACCTTC
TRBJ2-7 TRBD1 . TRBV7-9 CASGTGTDPYEQYF TGTGCCAGCGGGACAGGAACCGATCCATACGAGCAGTACTTC
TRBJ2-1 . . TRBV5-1 CASNPRGANYNEQFF TGCGCCAGCAACCCCCGGGGGGCGAACTACAATGAGCAGTTCTTC
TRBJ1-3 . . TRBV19 CASRPGIMGNTIYF TGTGCCAGTAGGCCCGGGATAATGGGAAACACCATATATTTT
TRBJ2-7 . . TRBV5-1 CASSLAPVALEQYF TGCGCCAGCAGCTTGGCGCCCGTAGCCTTGGAGCAGTACTTC
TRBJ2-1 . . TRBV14 CASSQVSYEQFF TGTGCCAGCAGCCAAGTCTCCTATGAGCAGTTCTTC
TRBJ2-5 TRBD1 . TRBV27 CASSPDRGHAETQYF TGTGCCAGCAGTCCCGACAGGGGTCATGCGGAGACCCAGTACTTC
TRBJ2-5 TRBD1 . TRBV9 CASSGTGTVRETQYF TGTGCCAGCAGCGGGACCGGGACAGTGAGAGAGACCCAGTACTTC
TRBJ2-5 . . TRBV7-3 CASMRDASREETQYF TGTGCCAGCATGCGGGACGCATCTAGAGAGGAGACCCAGTACTTC
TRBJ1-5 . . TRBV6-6 CASSYGGYSNQPQHF TGTGCCAGCAGTTATGGAGGATATAGCAATCAGCCCCAGCATTTT
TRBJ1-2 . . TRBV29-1 CSVEDQVARGGGYTF TGCAGCGTTGAAGATCAAGTAGCCAGAGGGGGAGGCTACACCTTC
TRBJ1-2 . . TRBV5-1 CASSLLIGATNYGYTF TGCGCCAGCAGCTTGTTAATTGGGGCGACTAACTATGGCTACACCTTC
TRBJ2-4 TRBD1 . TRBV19 CATMGRTGPKNIQYF TGTGCCACCATGGGTCGGACAGGCCCCAAAAACATTCAGTACTTC
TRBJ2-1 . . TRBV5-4 CASRGEGVSSYNEQFF TGTGCCAGCAGGGGGGAAGGGGTCAGCTCCTACAATGAGCAGTTCTTC
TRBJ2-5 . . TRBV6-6 CASSYGFETQYF TGTGCCAGCAGTTACGGGTTTGAGACCCAGTACTTC
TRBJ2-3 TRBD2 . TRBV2 CAIRQGGSRADTQYF TGTGCCATCAGGCAGGGCGGGAGTAGGGCAGATACGCAGTATTTT